Below, one T cell receptor beta chain is given with its context. Germline V CDR1 and CDR2: KGHDR, SFDVKD. V shed 10 bases, J shed 3 bases, and the junction held 4 bases outside the gene matches. The CDR3 length is 12 residues. This record belongs to a study of blood T cell repertoires in COVID-19. Methods used by the authors: Amplification with reference gene primers provided the estimates of nucleated cell counts. Clones were read by immunoSEQ multiplex PCR, and TCRdb kept only the in-frame ones, dropping some. V and J calls and clone size follow that table, whereas D and trimming were derived from the DNA. The repertoire holds some 300,000 clones, about 88% seen once, with over 10% in the top ten.

This clonotype originated in a woman in her 70s with COVID-19, enrolled during active disease. The chain employs TRBV24-1 and TRBJ1-2, with 7 bases lining up with TRBD1. Source material: peripheral blood. The CDR3 is CATGGADYGYTF. The CDR3 DNA is TGTGCCACAGGGGGCGCGGACTATGGCTACACCTTC.